Shown below are 23 T cell receptor beta chains from a single sample sequenced in a study of cytotoxic CD8 clonotypes in ibrutinib-treated CLL. The assay was immunoSEQ multiplex PCR, and TCRdb's table has in-frame clones only and misses some. The sample contains fewer than 400,000 clones, roughly two thirds of which appear only once. The material was PBMCs, obtained after 36 months of ibrutinib treatment. All receptors derive from a human donor with chronic lymphocytic leukemia.

This clone was detected a few times. The rearrangement links TRBV7-3 to TRBJ2-7, with 7 positions matching TRBD2. From germline, CDR1 is SGHTA and CDR2 FQGTGA. V shed 1 base and J 4 bases; nucleotides not matched to a gene: 7. The CDR3 contains 15 residues. CDR3 amino acids: CASSLKPGREYEQYF. CDR3 bases: TGTGCCAGCAGCTTAAAACCAGGGAGGGAGTACGAGCAGTACTTC.

This clone appeared a few times. This CDR3 reads CASSLGGEGGYTF. The CDR3 nucleotides are TGTGCCAGCAGCCTAGGGGGGGAGGGTGGCTACACCTTC. This rearrangement joins TRBV6-6 to TRBJ1-2; D is possibly TRBD1 (6 bases). CDR3 size: 13 residues. Germline V gene data show CDR1 as MNHNY and CDR2 as SVGAGI (reference sequence). V shed 6 bases and J shed 7 bases, with 15 bases lying between them.

The chain uses TRBV27 and TRBJ2-7, with TRBD2 identical over 7 bases. This CDR3 region has 17 residues. V lost 3 bases to trimming and J lost 6 bases; unmatched junction nucleotides: 17. CDR1 and CDR2 (germline): MNHEY, SMNVEV (reference sequence). DNA of the CDR3: TGTGCCAGCAGTTTCCTCTTTAGAGGTGGGGGGGGTTCCGAGCAGTACTTC. This sequence encodes CASSFLFRGGGGSEQYF.

V and J are TRBV5-1 and TRBJ2-3; 10 nucleotides agree with TRBD2. Germline V lookup: CDR1 SGHRS, CDR2 YFSETQ. With 6 bases clipped from V and 5 bases from J, the junction kept 6 bases outside the gene matches. The CDR3 covers 14 residues. The CDR3 reads CASKREGRLDTQYF. In DNA, the CDR3 is TGCGCCAGCAAGCGGGAGGGCCGGTTAGATACGCAGTATTTT.

V usage is TRBV7-2 and J usage is TRBJ2-2; possible D gene TRBD2, 5 bases. V was trimmed by 6 bases and J by 1 base, leaving 9 bases between them. The CDR3 length is 14 residues. Germline lookup yields CDR1 SGHTA and CDR2 FQGNSA. The CDR3 protein is CASRLEGNTGELFF. CDR3 in DNA: TGTGCCAGCAGACTAGAGGGGAACACCGGGGAGCTGTTTTTT.

This sequence joins TRBV18 and TRBJ1-2, with D tentatively TRBD1 (6 bases). V gave up 3 bases and J gave up 4 bases, with 12 bases separating them. Germline V gene data show CDR1 as KGHSH and CDR2 as LQKENI. The CDR3 runs to 14 residues. The CDR3 sequence: CASSPGGAVYGYTF. CDR3 DNA: TGTGCCAGCTCACCTGGGGGCGCAGTCTATGGCTACACCTTC.

J is TRBJ2-5 and V is TRBV6-5, with unresolved D. From germline, CDR1 is MNHEY and CDR2 SVGAGI. Trimming pared 5 bases from V and 5 bases from J, leaving 15 bases between. The CDR3 spans 14 residues. DNA for the CDR3: TGTGCCAGCAGTCAGCCTGGAGTTAGGGAGACCCAGTACTTC. Translating it yields CASSQPGVRETQYF.

A few counts support this clone. This chain's CDR3 is CASSSQQEEQFF. The DNA of the CDR3 is TGTGCCAGCAGCTCCCAGCAAGAAGAGCAGTTCTTC. This chain uses TRBV11-3 with TRBJ2-1; D unresolved. Germline V gene lookup returns CDR1 SGHNT and CDR2 YENEEA. CDR3 size: 12 residues. Deletions cut 4 bases from V and 10 bases from J, with 11 bases between.

The chain employs TRBV29-1 and TRBJ2-3; D gene ambiguous. The CDR3 has 15 residues. CDR1 SQVTM and CDR2 ANQGSEA come from the germline V gene. Trimming removed 0 bases from V and 0 bases from J, with 10 bases in between. This CDR3 is CSVEDITASTDTQYF. The CDR3 nucleotides read TGCAGCGTTGAAGATATTACAGCTAGCACAGATACGCAGTATTTT.

The rearrangement uses TRBV29-1 and TRBJ1-1, with 9 bases lining up with TRBD1. The ends lost 7 bases at V and 5 bases at J; junction bases unmatched: 2. The CDR3 consists of 11 residues. CDR1 and CDR2 from the germline V gene are SQVTM and ANQGSEA. The CDR3 DNA is TGCAGCGGACAGGGGGGGACTGAAGCTTTCTTT. Translated, it gives CSGQGGTEAFF.

The V and J genes are TRBV18 and TRBJ2-7, with D perhaps matching TRBD1 (5 bases). V was trimmed by 0 bases and J by 4 bases, leaving 10 bases between them. Germline assignment: CDR1 KGHSH and CDR2 LQKENI. The CDR3 contains 14 residues. This CDR3 reads CASSPPSGRYEQYF. As DNA, the CDR3 is TGTGCCAGCTCACCACCGTCAGGGCGGTACGAGCAGTACTTC.

This chain uses TRBV6-5 with TRBJ1-2; D may be TRBD1 (5 bases). Germline V gene data show CDR1 as MNHEY and CDR2 as SVGAGI. Trimming left V 7 bases short and J 6 bases short, with 18 bases between. CDR3 size: 14 residues. CDR3: CASTLGVGTHGYTF. The CDR3 DNA reads TGTGCCAGCACCCTAGGGGTGGGTACCCATGGCTACACCTTC.

The chain has TRBV27 and TRBJ2-7; maybe TRBD2 (6 bases). The CDR3 has 15 residues. Germline V gene lookup returns CDR1 MNHEY and CDR2 SMNVEV (reference sequence). Trimming cost V 10 bases and J 2 bases, with 21 bases left between them. CDR3 in amino acids: CATRLVPSSAYEQYF. CDR3 coding DNA: TGTGCCACCAGACTAGTTCCTAGTTCAGCCTACGAGCAGTACTTC.

The table lists this clone with a few counts. The V call is TRBV18, the J call TRBJ2-5, with 10 bases identical to TRBD1. Germline trimming cut 6 bases from V and 6 bases from J; bases unmatched to any gene: 7. Germline-derived CDR1 and CDR2 are KGHSH and LQKENI. This CDR3 has 14 residues. The CDR3 loop is CASSQTGGLQTQYF. CDR3 nucleotide sequence: TGTGCCAGCTCCCAGACAGGGGGCCTACAGACCCAGTACTTC.

In this sample, this clone turned up once. The gene calls are TRBV5-6 and TRBJ1-2, with 9 bases that match TRBD1. V lost 3 bases to trimming and J lost 8 bases; unmatched junction nucleotides: 5. Germline lookup yields CDR1 SGHDT and CDR2 YYEEEE. This CDR3 has 13 amino acids. This chain's CDR3 is CASSWGQGGGYTF. The CDR3 DNA is TGTGCCAGCAGCTGGGGACAGGGCGGAGGCTACACCTTC. The full variable domain, rest sourced from reference TRBV5-6 and TRBJ1-2, is DAGVTQSPTHLIKTRGQQVTLRCSPKSGHDTVSWYQQALGQGPQFIFQYYEEEERQRGNFPDRFSGHQFPNYSSELNVNALLLGDSALYLCASSWGQGGGYTFGSGTRLTVV.

J is TRBJ1-5 and V is TRBV27; 8 positions agree with TRBD1. V dropped 2 bases and J dropped 7; count of bases not matched to a gene: 4. This CDR3 comprises 14 residues. Germline V gives CDR1 MNHEY, CDR2 SMNVEV (reference sequence). The CDR3 reads CASSLQGAAQPQHF. The CDR3 coding sequence is TGTGCCAGCAGTTTACAGGGGGCGGCGCAGCCCCAGCATTTT.

This clone has just a few counts. V and J are TRBV7-2 and TRBJ2-5; D gene unclear. V dropped 1 base and J dropped 9 bases, with 15 bases sitting between them. There are 14 residues in the CDR3. Germline V gene sequence: CDR1 SGHTA, CDR2 FQGNSA. The CDR3 loop reads CASSLEVTTQSQYF. The CDR3 region has the DNA TGTGCCAGCAGCTTAGAGGTCACCACCCAGTCCCAGTACTTC.

This chain links TRBV5-6 with TRBJ1-2; D ambiguous. The germline CDR1 and CDR2 sequences are SGHDT and YYEEEE. The germline V and J ends were trimmed by 4 bases and 3 bases, with 10 bases remaining between them. The CDR3 loop spans 13 amino acids. The CDR3 here is CASSPQVYYGYTF. The DNA of the CDR3 is TGTGCCAGCAGCCCCCAGGTCTACTATGGCTACACCTTC.

Worth noting for this clone: Other DNA sequences in the same sample also yield this CDR3. This chain connects TRBV5-1 to TRBJ2-3, with 11 nucleotides matching TRBD1. The J segment lost 6 bases and the V segment lost 4 bases, leaving 4 bases of the junction unmatched. Germline V gives CDR1 SGHRS, CDR2 YFSETQ. The CDR3 contains 14 residues. The CDR3 is CASSPGQGADTQYF. The CDR3 DNA follows: TGCGCCAGCAGCCCTGGACAGGGGGCCGATACGCAGTATTTT.

This clone has only a few counts. The J gene is TRBJ1-6, the V gene TRBV6-1, with D unresolved. Germline V gene lookup returns CDR1 MNHNS and CDR2 SASEGT. The germline V and J ends were trimmed by 0 bases and 9 bases, with 6 bases remaining between them. This CDR3 has 13 residues. CDR3 sequence (DNA): TGTGCCAGCAGTGAAGCGCCCCTTTCACCCCTCCACTTT. This gives the protein CASSEAPLSPLHF.

A few counts support this clone. The genes are TRBV7-9 and TRBJ2-2; D is uncertain. Germline V gene sequence: CDR1 SEHNR, CDR2 FQNEAQ (reference sequence). The V end was cut by 2 bases, the J end by 2 bases, with 12 bases between. The CDR3 covers 16 residues. DNA for the CDR3: TGTGCCAGCAGCTTAAAAACCGTACGAAACACCGGGGAGCTGTTTTTT. It codes for CASSLKTVRNTGELFF.

The CDR3 region has the DNA TGCGCCAGCAGCCAAGGGGCTGGGCCCGTGACAGATACGCAGTATTTT. Amino acids: CASSQGAGPVTDTQYF. The genes are TRBV4-1 and TRBJ2-3; the D is unclear. Trimming stripped 1 base from V and 3 bases from J, with 14 bases between. This CDR3 has 16 amino acids. Per the germline V gene, CDR1 is MGHRA and CDR2 is YSYEKL.

This chain links TRBV4-1 with TRBJ1-2, with unresolved D. Germline CDR1 MGHRA, CDR2 YSYEKL. The CDR3 covers 17 residues. The V end lost 0 bases, the J end lost 1 base, and 15 bases lay between the germline ends. The CDR3 here is CASSQDRISAINYGYTF. The CDR3 DNA follows: TGCGCCAGCAGCCAAGATCGGATCTCCGCGATTAACTATGGCTACACCTTC.